The 24 T cell receptor beta chains listed next were all sequenced from one sample in a study of regulatory T cells in long-lasting Graves disease. Arm-PCR with iRepertoire HTBI primers amplified the CDR3 regions for these TCR beta libraries. TCRdb reprocessed the multiplex PCR reads with MiXCR, giving one entry per CDR3 protein. The table records approximately 560,000 distinct CDR3 sequences, about 16% of them present only once. Time point specified: newly diagnosed GD, antithyroid drugs for less than 3 months. PBMC-extracted RNA yielded the TCR library. This sample was also put to use in a study of T cells in Graves' hyperthyroidism and ophthalmopathy.

Specimen: peripheral blood mononuclear cells (PBMCs), collected at new diagnosis, from a patient treated with antithyroid drugs. The receptors here all came from a man younger than 30 with Graves disease.

The CDR3 DNA follows: TGCGCCAGCAGCCACTGGACCAGCGGGACCGAGCAGTACTTC. Residues: CASSHWTSGTEQYF. The chain joins TRBV5-1 to TRBJ2-7; 7 nucleotides agree with TRBD2. V dropped 4 bases and J dropped 6; count of bases not matched to a gene: 10. This CDR3 is built from 14 residues. Germline-derived CDR1 and CDR2 are SGHRS and YFSETQ.

This clonotype has a count of ten or more. The genes are TRBV2 and TRBJ1-6; TRBD1 matches at 7 bases. From germline, CDR1 is SNHLY and CDR2 FYNNEI. The CDR3 covers 13 residues. Unmatched junction bases numbered 6, after V lost 6 bases and J lost 10 bases. The CDR3: CASRGGEPSPLHF. For the CDR3, the DNA is TGTGCCAGCAGAGGGGGCGAACCCTCACCCCTCCACTTT.

This clonotype was seen more than once but under ten times. This chain uses TRBV10-3 with TRBJ1-3; no clear D. Germline CDR1 reads ENHRY; CDR2 reads SYGVKD. V lost 4 bases, J lost 0 bases, and 10 bases lay in between. The CDR3 is 15 amino acids. CDR3 amino acids: CAISATAISGNTIYF. CDR3 in DNA: TGTGCCATCAGTGCTACGGCGATCTCTGGAAACACCATATATTTT.

This clonotype was detected a few times. The CDR3 nucleotides are TGTGCCAGCAGTTACCAAGGGATGACAGATACGCAGTATTTT. The encoded protein is CASSYQGMTDTQYF. The chain uses TRBV6-2 or TRBV6-3 and TRBJ2-3; D gene unclear. The germline V gene encodes CDR1 MNHEY and CDR2 SVGEGT. Trimming stripped 2 bases from V and 3 bases from J, with 9 bases between. This CDR3 is built from 14 residues.

There are many counts of this clonotype. CDR3: CASSGRLAGGRPQETQYF. The CDR3 DNA is TGTGCCAGCAGCGGTCGGCTAGCGGGAGGCAGGCCACAAGAGACCCAGTACTTC. The chain carries TRBV7-9 and TRBJ2-5; 11 bases align to TRBD2. The V gene's germline CDR1 is SEHNR and CDR2 FQNEAQ (reference sequence). The V gene end was trimmed by 5 bases and the J gene end by 2 bases; junction bases not matched to a gene: 13. This CDR3 is built from 18 residues. The full variable domain, completed using reference TRBV7-9 and TRBJ2-5, is DTGVSQNPRHKITKRGQNVTFRCDPISEHNRLYWYRQTLGQGPEFLTYFQNEAQLEKSRLLSDRFSAERPKGSFSTLEIQRTEQGDSAMYLCASSGRLAGGRPQETQYFGPGTRLLVL.

This clonotype has a count of ten or more. This chain uses TRBV12-3 or TRBV12-4 with TRBJ2-1, with 9 bases matching TRBD1. V dropped 4 bases and J dropped 5; count of bases not matched to a gene: 6. The CDR3 is 15 amino acids. CDR3 residues: CASSSPGQGNNEQFF. DNA for the CDR3: TGTGCCAGCAGTTCGCCGGGACAGGGCAACAATGAGCAGTTCTTC.

V and J are TRBV7-9 and TRBJ2-3; 9 positions agree with TRBD1. This CDR3 is 16 amino acids long. Germline CDR1 reads SEHNR; CDR2 reads FQNEAQ (reference sequence). J was trimmed by 3 bases and V by 2 bases; bases with no gene match: 6. Here the CDR3 DNA reads TGTGCCAGCAGCTTATCGGGACAGGGCCTGACAGATACGCAGTATTTT. This sequence encodes CASSLSGQGLTDTQYF. The full variable domain, rest sourced from reference TRBV7-9 and TRBJ2-3, is DTGVSQNPRHKITKRGQNVTFRCDPISEHNRLYWYRQTLGQGPEFLTYFQNEAQLEKSRLLSDRFSAERPKGSFSTLEIQRTEQGDSAMYLCASSLSGQGLTDTQYFGPGTRLTVL.

This clonotype was detected many times. The chain combines TRBV12-3 or TRBV12-4 with TRBJ2-3, with TRBD2 as a possible D gene (6 bases). The CDR3 loop spans 14 amino acids. The V gene lost 2 bases and the J gene lost 6 bases, with 12 bases spanning the gap. CDR3 bases: TGTGCCAGCAGTTTACCGCCGGGGGTGGATACGCAGTATTTT. This gives the protein CASSLPPGVDTQYF.

The chain has TRBV6-1 and TRBJ1-4; 12 bases are shared with TRBD1. Germline loops: CDR1 MNHNS, CDR2 SASEGT. This CDR3 spans 12 amino acids. The ends lost 11 bases at V and 12 bases at J; junction bases unmatched: 7. The CDR3 nucleotides read TGTGCCGGCGGGACAGGGGGCGAGGAACTGTTTTTT. This encodes CAGGTGGEELFF.

The sample holds many counts of this clonotype. V and J are TRBV7-3 and TRBJ2-3; TRBD2 might be the D (6 bases). The V gene's germline CDR1 is SGHTA and CDR2 FQGTGA. V lost 0 bases, J lost 2 bases, and 6 bases lay in between. CDR3 length: 14 residues. Here the CDR3 reads CASSLTRDTDTQYF. The CDR3 DNA reads as TGTGCCAGCAGCTTAACGCGGGACACAGATACGCAGTATTTT.

This clonotype has a handful of counts. The chain links TRBV5-5 to TRBJ2-5; 10 bases match TRBD2. In germline, CDR1 is SGHKS, CDR2 YYEKEE (reference sequence). V lost 7 bases and J lost 0; bases outside the gene matches: 12. The CDR3 is made up of 17 amino acids. The CDR3 region has the DNA TGTGCCAGCCAGGTTCTAGCGGGAGCCGAGTACCAAGAGACCCAGTACTTC. It codes for CASQVLAGAEYQETQYF.

V gene TRBV20-1 combines with J gene TRBJ2-2; 10 nucleotides match TRBD2. Germline CDR1 reads DFQATT; CDR2 reads SNEGSKA (reference sequence). The CDR3 length is 14 residues. With 7 bases clipped from V and 5 bases from J, the junction kept 7 bases outside the gene matches. CDR3 bases: TGCAGTGGAGAGCAGCGGGAGGGAACCGGGGAGCTGTTTTTT. Translating it yields CSGEQREGTGELFF.

The genes are TRBV11-1 and TRBJ1-3; perhaps TRBD1 as D (5 bases). The V gene lost 5 bases and the J gene lost 9 bases, with 23 bases spanning the gap. The CDR3 has 16 residues. From germline, CDR1 is SGHAT and CDR2 FQDESV (reference sequence). CDR3 sequence (DNA): TGTGCCAGCAGCATCGTAGGAGCTCCCGGGGGTGGCACCATATATTTT. Encoded protein: CASSIVGAPGGGTIYF.

In its sample, this clonotype was seen many times. DNA of the CDR3: TGTGCCAGCACTCCGGGAGGCGGGAGGTCCTACGAGCAGTACTTC. This encodes CASTPGGGRSYEQYF. V is TRBV12-3 or TRBV12-4 and J is TRBJ2-7; 8 positions match TRBD2. CDR3 size: 15 residues. V shed 7 bases, J shed 1 base, and the junction held 9 bases outside the gene matches.

Only a few counts were recorded for this clonotype. The chain employs TRBV5-5 and TRBJ1-3; no clear D gene. CDR1 SGHKS and CDR2 YYEKEE come from the germline V gene (reference sequence). V was trimmed by 0 bases and J by 0 bases, leaving 7 bases between them. This CDR3 contains 15 residues. The CDR3, as DNA: TGTGCCAGCAGCTTGGAGGGTGTCTCTGGAAACACCATATATTTT. Protein product: CASSLEGVSGNTIYF.

This clonotype was picked up many times. The V gene is TRBV6-1, the J gene TRBJ2-1, with D possibly being TRBD1 (5 bases). V lost 6 bases and J lost 5, with 14 bases in between. Germline CDR1 reads MNHNS; CDR2 reads SASEGT. This CDR3 region has 14 residues. CDR3 DNA sequence: TGTGCCAGCAGGCAGGGTAGGGCACACAATGAGCAGTTCTTC. Its protein is CASRQGRAHNEQFF.

The chain carries TRBV29-1 and TRBJ2-5; D gene unclear. The CDR3 spans 12 residues. CDR1 is SQVTM, CDR2 ANQGSEA, per germline. The V gene lost 8 bases and the J gene lost 3 bases, with 13 bases spanning the gap. In DNA form, the CDR3 reads TGCAGCTTCCTTGGATTTGAAGAGACCCAGTACTTC. The encoded protein is CSFLGFEETQYF.

This clonotype was seen only a few times. The genes are TRBV30 and TRBJ2-3, with 7 bases identical to TRBD1. The CDR3 covers 15 residues. The junction had 7 bases not matched to a gene; V was cut back by 3 bases and J by 1 base. Germline CDR1 reads GTSNPN; CDR2 reads SVGIG (reference sequence). This CDR3 is CAWSPGQPGTDTQYF. The CDR3 nucleotides read TGTGCCTGGAGCCCGGGACAGCCGGGCACAGATACGCAGTATTTT.

As for this clonotype: A much larger clone differs from this one at a single base, so this may be a read error. The chain uses TRBV20-1 and TRBJ2-1, with 8 bases identical to TRBD2. The CDR3 has 12 residues. V was clipped by 5 bases and J by 9 bases; unmatched bases: 6. Germline CDR1 reads DFQATT; CDR2 reads SNEGSKA (reference sequence). For the CDR3, the DNA is TGCAGTGCTGGAAAGCGGGAGATTGAGCAGTTCTTC. Protein: CSAGKREIEQFF.

This clonotype has just a few counts. CDR3 bases: TGCAGTGCTCTCCTCGGAGGGGGGTACACCGGGGAGCTGTTTTTT. It specifies CSALLGGGYTGELFF. The chain joins TRBV20-1 to TRBJ2-2; D could derive from TRBD1 or TRBD2 (6 bases each). Germline loops: CDR1 DFQATT, CDR2 SNEGSKA (reference sequence). This CDR3 has 15 amino acids. Trimming left V 5 bases short and J 3 bases short, with 16 bases between.

This clonotype has a count of ten or more. J is TRBJ2-7 and V is TRBV20-1, with D unclear. Germline V gives CDR1 DFQATT, CDR2 SNEGSKA (reference sequence). This CDR3 is 11 amino acids long. Trimming stripped 6 bases from V and 6 bases from J, with 12 bases between. CDR3 amino acids: CSATPTGEQYF. The CDR3 DNA sequence: TGCAGTGCCACGCCGACGGGCGAGCAGTACTTC.

This clonotype was seen repeatedly, ten times or more. The chain joins TRBV7-3 to TRBJ1-1; D is ambiguous. Germline CDR1 SGHTA, CDR2 FQGTGA. The length of the CDR3 is 16 residues. Deletions cut 5 bases from V and 3 bases from J, with 19 bases between. In DNA, the CDR3 is TGTGCCAGCAGCCTTAGTCCGAGAAGAGATGACACTGAAGCTTTCTTT. As protein: CASSLSPRRDDTEAFF.

There are many counts of this clonotype. The V call is TRBV10-3, the J call TRBJ1-1; unclear D gene. Per the germline V gene, CDR1 is ENHRY and CDR2 is SYGVKD. This CDR3 is 14 amino acids long. Trimming took 4 bases from V and 1 from J, leaving 10 bases between them. In nucleotides, the CDR3 is TGTGCCATCAGTGTCAGCAGCAGGAACACTGAAGCTTTCTTT. Protein sequence: CAISVSSRNTEAFF.

This chain uses TRBV27 with TRBJ2-7, with D unresolved. The V gene lost 5 bases and the J gene lost 0 bases, with 17 bases spanning the gap. Germline V CDR1 and CDR2: MNHEY, SMNVEV (reference sequence). There are 16 residues in the CDR3. CDR3 nucleotide sequence: TGTGCCAGCAGTACCTCGTCGCGTACCCCCTCCTACGAGCAGTACTTC. Its translation is CASSTSSRTPSYEQYF.